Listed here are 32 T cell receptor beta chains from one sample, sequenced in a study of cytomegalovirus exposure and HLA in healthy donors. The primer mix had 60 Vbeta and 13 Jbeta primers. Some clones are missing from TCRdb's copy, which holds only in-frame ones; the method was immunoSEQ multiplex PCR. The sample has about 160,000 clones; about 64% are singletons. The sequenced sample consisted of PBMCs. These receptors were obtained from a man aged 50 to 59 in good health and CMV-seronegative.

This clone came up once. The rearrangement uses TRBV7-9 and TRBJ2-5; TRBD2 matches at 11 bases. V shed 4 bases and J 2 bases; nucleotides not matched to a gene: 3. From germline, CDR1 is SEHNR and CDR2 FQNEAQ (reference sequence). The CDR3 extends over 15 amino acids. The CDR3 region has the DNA TGTGCCAGCAGCTCCTGGACTAGCGGGCAAGAGACCCAGTACTTC. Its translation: CASSSWTSGQETQYF.

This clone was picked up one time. This chain's CDR3 is CASSLRDRGPYEQYF. CDR3 nucleotides: TGTGCCAGCAGCTTGCGGGACAGGGGGCCCTACGAGCAGTACTTC. The chain links TRBV5-6 to TRBJ2-7, with 12 bases that match TRBD1. CDR3 length: 15 amino acids. From germline, CDR1 is SGHDT and CDR2 YYEEEE. V was clipped by 1 base and J by 2 bases; unmatched bases: 1.

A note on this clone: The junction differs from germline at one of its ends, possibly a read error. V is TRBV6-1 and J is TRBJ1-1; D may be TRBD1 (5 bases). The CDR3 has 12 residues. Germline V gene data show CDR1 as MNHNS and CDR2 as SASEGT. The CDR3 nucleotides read TGTGCCAGCAGTGAATCCCACGTAGGGGTGGTCTTT. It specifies CASSESHVGVVF.

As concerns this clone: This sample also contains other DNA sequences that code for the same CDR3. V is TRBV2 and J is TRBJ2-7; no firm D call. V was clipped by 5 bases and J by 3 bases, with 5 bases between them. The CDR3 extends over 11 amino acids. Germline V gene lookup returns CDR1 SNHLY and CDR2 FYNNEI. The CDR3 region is CASSYSYEQYF. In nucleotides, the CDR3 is TGTGCCAGCAGTTACAGCTACGAGCAGTACTTC. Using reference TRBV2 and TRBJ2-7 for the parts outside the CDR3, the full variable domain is EPEVTQTPSHQVTQMGQEVILRCVPISNHLYFYWYRQILGQKVEFLVSFYNNEISEKSEIFDDQFSVERPDGSNFTLKIRSTKLEDSAMYFCASSYSYEQYFGPGTRLTVT.

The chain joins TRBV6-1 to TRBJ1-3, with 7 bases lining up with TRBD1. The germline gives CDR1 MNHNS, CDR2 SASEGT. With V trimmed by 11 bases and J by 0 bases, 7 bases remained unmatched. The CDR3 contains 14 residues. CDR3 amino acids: CASRGQSSGNTIYF. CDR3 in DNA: TGTGCCTCCCGGGGACAGAGCTCTGGAAACACCATATATTTT.

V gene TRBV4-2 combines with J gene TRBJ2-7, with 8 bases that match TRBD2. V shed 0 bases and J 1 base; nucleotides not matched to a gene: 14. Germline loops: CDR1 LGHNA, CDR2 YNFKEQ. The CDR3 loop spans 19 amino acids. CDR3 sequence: CASSQDEFGGGHTSYEQYF. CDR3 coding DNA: TGTGCCAGCAGCCAAGATGAATTTGGCGGGGGGCACACGTCCTACGAGCAGTACTTC.

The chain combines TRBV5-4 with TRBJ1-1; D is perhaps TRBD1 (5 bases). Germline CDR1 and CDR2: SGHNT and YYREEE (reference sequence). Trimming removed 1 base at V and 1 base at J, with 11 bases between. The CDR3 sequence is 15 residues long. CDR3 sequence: CASSLKGIRNTEAFF. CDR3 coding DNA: TGTGCCAGCAGCTTGAAGGGGATAAGGAACACTGAAGCTTTCTTT.

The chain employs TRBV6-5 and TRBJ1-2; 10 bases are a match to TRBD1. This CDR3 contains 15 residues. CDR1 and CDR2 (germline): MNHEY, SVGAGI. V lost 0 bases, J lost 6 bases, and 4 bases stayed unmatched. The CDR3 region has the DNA TGTGCCAGCAGTTACTCCGGGACAGGGGTCGATGGCTACACCTTC. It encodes CASSYSGTGVDGYTF.

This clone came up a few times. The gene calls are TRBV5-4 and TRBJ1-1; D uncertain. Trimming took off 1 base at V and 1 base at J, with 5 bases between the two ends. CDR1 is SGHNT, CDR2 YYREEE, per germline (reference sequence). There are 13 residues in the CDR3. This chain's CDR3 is CASSLQENTEAFF. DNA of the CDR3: TGTGCCAGCAGCTTGCAGGAGAACACTGAAGCTTTCTTT.

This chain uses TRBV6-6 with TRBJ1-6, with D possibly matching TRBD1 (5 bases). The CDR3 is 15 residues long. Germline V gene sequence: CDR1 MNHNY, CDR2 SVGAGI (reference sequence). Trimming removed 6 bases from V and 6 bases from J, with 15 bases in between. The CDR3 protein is CASRRGDGSNSPLHF. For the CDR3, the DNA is TGTGCCAGCAGACGGGGGGACGGTTCTAATTCACCCCTCCACTTT.

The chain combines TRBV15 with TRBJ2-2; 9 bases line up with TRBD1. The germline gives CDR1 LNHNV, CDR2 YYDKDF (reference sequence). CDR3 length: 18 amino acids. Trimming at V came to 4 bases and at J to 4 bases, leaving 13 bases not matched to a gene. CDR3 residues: CATSKAPIDRGGTGELFF. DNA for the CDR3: TGTGCCACCAGCAAAGCCCCGATCGACAGGGGGGGCACCGGGGAGCTGTTTTTT.

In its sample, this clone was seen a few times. The CDR3 DNA sequence: TGTGCCAGCAGCCGCACAGGGACCTACGAGCAGTACTTC. Protein: CASSRTGTYEQYF. The chain joins TRBV7-2 to TRBJ2-7; D is perhaps TRBD1 (6 bases). In germline, CDR1 is SGHTA, CDR2 FQGNSA. The CDR3 extends over 13 amino acids. The V and J ends lost 5 bases and 2 bases respectively, with 10 bases between them.

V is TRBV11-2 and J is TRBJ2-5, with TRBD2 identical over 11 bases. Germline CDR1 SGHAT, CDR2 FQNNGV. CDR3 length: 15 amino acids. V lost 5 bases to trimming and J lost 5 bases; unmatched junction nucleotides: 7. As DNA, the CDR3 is TGTGCCAGCAGCCAGGTGGCTAGCGGGGGGGAGACCCAGTACTTC. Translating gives CASSQVASGGETQYF.

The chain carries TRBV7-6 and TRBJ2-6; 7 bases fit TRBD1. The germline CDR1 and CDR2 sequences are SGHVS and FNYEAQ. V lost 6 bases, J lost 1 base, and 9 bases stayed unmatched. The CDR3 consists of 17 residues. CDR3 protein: CASSRDSGRSGANVLTF. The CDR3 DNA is TGTGCCAGCAGTCGGGACAGCGGTCGATCTGGGGCCAACGTCCTGACTTTC.

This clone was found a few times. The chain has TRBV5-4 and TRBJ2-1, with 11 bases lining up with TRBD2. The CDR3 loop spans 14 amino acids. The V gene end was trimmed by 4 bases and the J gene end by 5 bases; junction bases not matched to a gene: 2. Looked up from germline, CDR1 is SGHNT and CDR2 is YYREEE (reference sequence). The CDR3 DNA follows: TGTGCCAGCAGCCTTAGCGGGGGGGACAATGAGCAGTTCTTC. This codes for CASSLSGGDNEQFF. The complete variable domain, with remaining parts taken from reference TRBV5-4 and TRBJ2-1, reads ETGVTQSPTHLIKTRGQQVTLRCSSQSGHNTVSWYQQALGQGPQFIFQYYREEENGRGNFPPRFSGLQFPNYSSELNVNALELDDSALYLCASSLSGGDNEQFFGPGTRLTVL.

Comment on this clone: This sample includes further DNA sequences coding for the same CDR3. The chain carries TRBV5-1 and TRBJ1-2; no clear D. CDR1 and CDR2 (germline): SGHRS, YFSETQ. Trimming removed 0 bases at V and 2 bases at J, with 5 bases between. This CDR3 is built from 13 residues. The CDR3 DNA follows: TGCGCCAGCAGCTTGGGGCAGAACTATGGCTACACCTTC. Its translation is CASSLGQNYGYTF.

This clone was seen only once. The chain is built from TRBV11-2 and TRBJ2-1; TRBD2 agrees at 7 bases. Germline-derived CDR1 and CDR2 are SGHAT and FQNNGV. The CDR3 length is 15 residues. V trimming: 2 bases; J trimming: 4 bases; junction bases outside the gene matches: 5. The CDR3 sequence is CASSLFSGDYNEQFF. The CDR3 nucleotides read TGTGCCAGCAGCTTATTCAGCGGGGATTACAATGAGCAGTTCTTC.

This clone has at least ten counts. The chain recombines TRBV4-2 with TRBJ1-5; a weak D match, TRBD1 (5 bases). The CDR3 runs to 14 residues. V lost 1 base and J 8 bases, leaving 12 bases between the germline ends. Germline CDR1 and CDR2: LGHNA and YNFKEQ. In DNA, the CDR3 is TGTGCCAGCAGCCAAGGATCCCCGGGGGAGCCCCAGCATTTT. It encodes CASSQGSPGEPQHF.

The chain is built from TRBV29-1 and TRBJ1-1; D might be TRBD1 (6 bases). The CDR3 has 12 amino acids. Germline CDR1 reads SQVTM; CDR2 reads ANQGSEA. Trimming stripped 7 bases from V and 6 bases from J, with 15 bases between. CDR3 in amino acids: CSAGWGGPEAFF. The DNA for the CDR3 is TGCAGCGCGGGGTGGGGGGGGCCTGAAGCTTTCTTT. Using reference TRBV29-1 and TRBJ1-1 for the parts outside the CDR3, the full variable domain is SAVISQKPSRDICQRGTSLTIQCQVDSQVTMMFWYRQQPGQSLTLIATANQGSEATYESGFVIDKFPISRPNLTFSTLTVSNMSPEDSSIYLCSAGWGGPEAFFGQGTRLTVV.

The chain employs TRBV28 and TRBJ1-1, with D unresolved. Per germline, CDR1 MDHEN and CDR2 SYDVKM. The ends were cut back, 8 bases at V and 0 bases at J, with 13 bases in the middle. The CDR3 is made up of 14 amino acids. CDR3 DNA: TGTGCCAGCTATCGGGTTGGGTTGAACACTGAAGCTTTCTTT. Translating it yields CASYRVGLNTEAFF.

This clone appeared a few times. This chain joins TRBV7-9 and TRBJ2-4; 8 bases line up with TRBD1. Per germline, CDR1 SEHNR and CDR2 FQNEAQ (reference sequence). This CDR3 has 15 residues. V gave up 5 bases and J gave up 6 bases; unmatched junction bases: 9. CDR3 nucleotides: TGTGCCAGCAGCCTTTTAGACAGGGGCCTAAACATTCAGTACTTC. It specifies CASSLLDRGLNIQYF.

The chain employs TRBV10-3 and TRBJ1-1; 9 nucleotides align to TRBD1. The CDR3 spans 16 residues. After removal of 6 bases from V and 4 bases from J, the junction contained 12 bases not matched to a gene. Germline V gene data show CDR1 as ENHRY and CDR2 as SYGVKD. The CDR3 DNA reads TGTGCCATCAGCCCAGGGACAGGGCAAGGGAGCACTGAAGCTTTCTTT. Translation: CAISPGTGQGSTEAFF.

The CDR3 region is CASSLEGQTKNTEAFF. The CDR3 DNA sequence: TGCGCCAGCAGCTTGGAAGGACAGACAAAGAACACTGAAGCTTTCTTT. The chain employs TRBV5-1 and TRBJ1-1; tentatively, D is TRBD1 (6 bases). The CDR3 is 16 amino acids. Trimming cost V 0 bases and J 1 base, with 13 bases left between them. The V gene's germline CDR1 is SGHRS and CDR2 YFSETQ.

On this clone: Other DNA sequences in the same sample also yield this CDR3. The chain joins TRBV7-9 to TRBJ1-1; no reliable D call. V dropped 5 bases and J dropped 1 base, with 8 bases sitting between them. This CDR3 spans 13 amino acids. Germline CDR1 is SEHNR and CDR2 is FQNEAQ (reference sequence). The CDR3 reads CASSQTGNTEAFF. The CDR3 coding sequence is TGTGCCAGCAGCCAGACGGGGAACACTGAAGCTTTCTTT.

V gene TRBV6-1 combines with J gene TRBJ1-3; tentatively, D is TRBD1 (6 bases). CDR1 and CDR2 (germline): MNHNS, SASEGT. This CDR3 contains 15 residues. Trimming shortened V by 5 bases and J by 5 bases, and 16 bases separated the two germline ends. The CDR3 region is CASSSPGVRRNTIYF. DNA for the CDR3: TGTGCCAGCAGTTCCCCAGGGGTACGGAGAAACACCATATATTTT.

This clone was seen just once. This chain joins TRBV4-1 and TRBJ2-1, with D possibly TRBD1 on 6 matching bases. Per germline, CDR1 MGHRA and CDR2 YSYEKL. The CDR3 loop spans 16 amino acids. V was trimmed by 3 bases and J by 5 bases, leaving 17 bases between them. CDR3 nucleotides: TGCGCCAGCAGCCACCCAGCAGGGGCCTCACACAATGAGCAGTTCTTC. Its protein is CASSHPAGASHNEQFF.

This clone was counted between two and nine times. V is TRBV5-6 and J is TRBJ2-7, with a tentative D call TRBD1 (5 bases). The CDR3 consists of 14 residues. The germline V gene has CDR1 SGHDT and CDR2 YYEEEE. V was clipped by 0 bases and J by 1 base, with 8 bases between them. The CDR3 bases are TGTGCCAGCAGCTTGGCAGGGAATTCCTACGAGCAGTACTTC. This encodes CASSLAGNSYEQYF.

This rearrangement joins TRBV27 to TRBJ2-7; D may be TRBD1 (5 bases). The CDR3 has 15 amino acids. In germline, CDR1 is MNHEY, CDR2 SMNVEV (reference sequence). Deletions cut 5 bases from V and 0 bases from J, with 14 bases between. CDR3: CASSPRQGLSYEQYF. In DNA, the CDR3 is TGTGCCAGCAGTCCCCGGCAGGGCCTCTCCTACGAGCAGTACTTC.

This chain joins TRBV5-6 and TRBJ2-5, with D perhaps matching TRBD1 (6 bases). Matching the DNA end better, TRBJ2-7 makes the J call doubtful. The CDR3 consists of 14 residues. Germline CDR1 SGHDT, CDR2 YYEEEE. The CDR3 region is CASSRDRSHYEQYF. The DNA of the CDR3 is TGTGCCAGCAGCCGAGACAGGAGCCACTACGAGCAGTACTTC.

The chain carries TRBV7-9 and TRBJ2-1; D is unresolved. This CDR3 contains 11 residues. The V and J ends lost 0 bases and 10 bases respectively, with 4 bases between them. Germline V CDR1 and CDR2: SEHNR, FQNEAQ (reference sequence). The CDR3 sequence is CASSLAEEQFF. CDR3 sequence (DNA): TGTGCCAGCAGCTTAGCAGAGGAGCAGTTCTTC.

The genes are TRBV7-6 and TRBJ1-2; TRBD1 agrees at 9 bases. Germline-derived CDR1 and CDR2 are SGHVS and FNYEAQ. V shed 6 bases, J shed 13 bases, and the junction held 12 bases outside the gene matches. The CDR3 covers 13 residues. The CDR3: CASRPTTGGRVTF. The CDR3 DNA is TGTGCCAGCAGGCCAACGACAGGGGGACGGGTCACCTTC.

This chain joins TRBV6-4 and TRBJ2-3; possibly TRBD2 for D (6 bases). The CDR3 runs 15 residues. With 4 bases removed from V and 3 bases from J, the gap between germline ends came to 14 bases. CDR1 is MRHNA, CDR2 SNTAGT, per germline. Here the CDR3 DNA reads TGTGCCAGCAGTGCTGGAGGGGCGAAAACAGATACGCAGTATTTT. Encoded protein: CASSAGGAKTDTQYF.